This T cell receptor (beta chain) derives from a study of T cell repertoires in cytomegalovirus infection. In the study overall: Used in the study were CMV epitopes, some recently identified and HLA-C-restricted, others well-studied and HLA-B-restricted. Carrying CMV and the relevant HLA type showed in public TCR beta signatures.

One entry per CDR3 protein, called by TCRdb with MiXCR from the reads. The table lists 800,000 to 950,000 distinct CDR3 sequences, approximately 30% of them singletons. Study-wide findings and caveats: HLA-C-restricted CMV clonotypes gave the most frequent clonotype in two of eight donors. There were carriers of CMV plus the relevant HLA, and cumulative public TCR beta family frequency identified them.

V was shortened by 5 bases and J by 0 bases, with 14 bases between the two germline ends. This CDR3 has 17 residues. The germline V gene has CDR1 SGHVS and CDR2 FNYEAQ. With respect to this clonotype: Its antigen is still unknown.

This chain uses TRBV7-6 with TRBJ2-6; D gene ambiguous. Sample: cultured CD8+ T cells from PBMCs, taken from culture after CMV antigen stimulation. The source is a human donor in good health (CMV status not recorded). Some clones in this sample may be carry-over from other donors' samples. This CDR3 reads CASSPSGGVSGANVLTF. The CDR3 bases are TGTGCCAGCAGCCCCTCCGGCGGTGTCTCTGGGGCCAACGTCCTGACTTTC. Complete variable domain (other parts from reference TRBV7-6 and TRBJ2-6): GAGVSQSPRYKVTKRGQDVALRCDPISGHVSLYWYRQALGQGPEFLTYFNYEAQQDKSGLPNDRFSAERPEGSISTLTIQRTEQRDSAMYRCASSPSGGVSGANVLTFGAGSRLTVL.